These T cell receptor beta chains were read from a single sample in a study of blood T cell repertoires in COVID-19. The method was immunoSEQ multiplex PCR; TCRdb's version includes in-frame clones alone and lacks a portion of them. The sample lists 200,000 to 300,000 clones, around 86% occurring once. What was sequenced was peripheral blood. The receptors originated from a woman in her fifties or sixties with COVID-19, enrolled during active disease. Each CDR3 is given with its conserved first and last residue.

15	TRBV5-1	TRBJ1-2	CASSGGQLDNYGYTF
17	TRBV14	TRBJ2-3	CASSRVAGGFGTDTQYF
13	TRBV6-1	TRBJ1-2	CASSDDRVSGYTF
15	TRBV5-1	TRBJ1-5	CASSPTTGGDQPQHF
16	TRBV6-1	TRBJ2-7	CASSAGTSGLFAEQYF
14	TRBV27	TRBJ1-1	CASSMPYRDTEAFF
15	TRBV28	TRBJ2-4	CASSSLQLAKNIQYF
15	TRBV5-1	TRBJ2-2	CASTLRTGETGELFF
15	TRBV19	TRBJ2-1	CASSIGLAGVYEQFF
14	TRBV7-2	TRBJ1-2	CASSINRGAYGYTF
15	TRBV19	TRBJ2-7	CASSIRLGNNGEQYF
14	TRBV5-4	TRBJ2-1	CASRQGLANNEQFF
13	TRBV10-2	TRBJ2-7	CASGPIRGYEQYF
15	TRBV28	TRBJ2-1	CASRIAPSSYNEQFF
18	TRBV24-1	TRBJ1-6	CATSEWDTGICYNSPLHF
12	TRBV28	TRBJ1-2	CASSLDTYGYTF
16	TRBV24-1	TRBJ2-1	CATSDETGLAYNEQFF
16	TRBV18	TRBJ2-1	CASSPPGQGASSEQFF
12	TRBV6-6	TRBJ1-1	CASSYSSTEAFF
16	TRBV5-1	TRBJ2-2	CASSLGQGANTGELFF
11	TRBV7-2	TRBJ2-1	CASSRADEQFF
13	TRBV6-4	TRBJ1-2	CASSDAYRGSYTF
16	TRBV25-1	TRBJ1-6	CASNTSGGKGNSPLHF
14	TRBV5-1	TRBJ1-3	CASSLQGSGNTIYF
16	TRBV7-9	TRBJ2-1	CASSFSIGRQNNEQFF
16	TRBV19	TRBJ2-5	CASSGQETGSRETQYF
13	TRBV2	TRBJ1-1	CASSESRQGEAFF
13	TRBV3-1/TRBV3-2	TRBJ2-2	CASSFGGGGELFF
16	TRBV20-1	TRBJ1-2	CSASPQGAWVADGYTF
14	TRBV5-1	TRBJ1-5	CASSLGGSHQPQHF
13	TRBV30	TRBJ1-2	CAWSVGDRGGYTF
16	TRBV5-1	TRBJ2-1	CASNLAGPGLHNEQFF
13	TRBV7-8	TRBJ1-5	CASSGGQGQPQHF
14	TRBV2	TRBJ2-7	CASSEAGRSDEQYF
14	TRBV9	TRBJ2-3	CASSGQPSTDTQYF
15	TRBV5-1	TRBJ2-2	CASSRQGANTGELFF
17	TRBV6-2/TRBV6-3	TRBJ2-7	CASSPTPGQGRAYEQYF
15	TRBV7-9	TRBJ2-7	CASSLGTGFSYEQYF
18	TRBV5-1	TRBJ1-5	CASSLAPTGTGREQPQHF
15	TRBV9	TRBJ1-2	CASSVGGQGIYGYTF
15	TRBV6-6	TRBJ2-2	CASSYWGQPARELFF
13	TRBV5-4	TRBJ2-2	CASSSVRGGELFF
11	TRBV19	TRBJ2-7	CASGSRGEQYF
15	TRBV6-1	TRBJ1-5	CASSDREGFIQPQHF
14	TRBV28	TRBJ1-5	CASSLRGVNQPQHF
13	TRBV28	TRBJ1-2	CASSLGWNYGYTF
14	TRBV7-9	TRBJ1-2	CASSLGLAGSFPTF
17	TRBV28	TRBJ2-1	CASSPAGTSGRYNEQFF
15	TRBV3-1/TRBV3-2	TRBJ1-4	CASSPSPGGGEKLFF
13	TRBV28	TRBJ2-7	CASREGHRYEQYF
16	TRBV5-4	TRBJ2-1	CASSGLASKEYNEQFF
15	TRBV19	TRBJ1-1	CASSMRRTANTEAFF
13	TRBV19	TRBJ2-5	CASSTSGRETQYF
15	TRBV5-1	TRBJ1-6	CASSSFAGTDSPLHF
16	TRBV19	TRBJ1-5	CASRSTIGGRDQPQHF
15	TRBV9	TRBJ2-1	CASSAGTSGYNEQFF
16	TRBV27	TRBJ1-2	CASSLSILALDYGYTF
13	TRBV9	TRBJ1-2	CASSPGQGGGYTF
18	TRBV7-8	TRBJ2-7	CASSLSGAWTSGSYEQYF
12	TRBV19	TRBJ1-1	CASRESGTEAFF